This entry lists 14 T cell receptor beta chains sequenced from one sample in a study of cytomegalovirus exposure and HLA in healthy donors. Primers for the PCR totalled 60 Vbeta and 13 Jbeta. Clones were read by immunoSEQ multiplex PCR, and TCRdb kept only the in-frame ones, dropping some. The sample includes 140,000 to 150,000 clones, roughly 80% of them seen just once. The sample comprised PBMCs. These receptors were collected from a woman in her forties in good health and CMV-seropositive.

The CDR3 nucleotides are TGCGCCAGCAGCGCCTCGGGACAGGGAGCTGAAAAACTGTTTTTT. Amino acid sequence: CASSASGQGAEKLFF. The chain joins TRBV5-1 to TRBJ1-4; 9 bases match TRBD1. V was pared by 4 bases and J by 7 bases, with 8 bases of the junction left unmatched. Per germline, CDR1 SGHRS and CDR2 YFSETQ. CDR3 length: 15 amino acids.

CDR3 protein: CAWSFGQSYEQYF. The CDR3 nucleotides read TGTGCCTGGTCCTTTGGACAGTCCTACGAGCAGTACTTC. This rearrangement joins TRBV30 to TRBJ2-7; D perhaps matches TRBD1 (6 bases). The CDR3 has 13 residues. The V gene lost 5 bases and the J gene lost 1 base, with 12 bases spanning the gap. Germline CDR1 and CDR2: GTSNPN and SVGIG (reference sequence). Complete variable domain (other parts from reference TRBV30 and TRBJ2-7): SQTIHQWPATLVQPVGSPLSLECTVEGTSNPNLYWYRQAAGRGLQLLFYSVGIGQISSEVPQNLSASRPQDRQFILSSKKLLLSDSGFYLCAWSFGQSYEQYFGPGTRLTVT.

The CDR3 here is CATSRGLAASTDTQYF. The CDR3 nucleotides read TGTGCCACCAGCAGAGGACTAGCGGCTAGCACAGATACGCAGTATTTT. The chain uses TRBV15 and TRBJ2-3, with 9 bases aligning to TRBD2. Germline V lookup: CDR1 LNHNV, CDR2 YYDKDF (reference sequence). The CDR3 runs 16 residues. The V gene end was trimmed by 1 base and the J gene end by 0 bases; junction bases not matched to a gene: 2. The full variable domain, with the rest looked up from reference TRBV15 and TRBJ2-3, is DAMVIQNPRYQVTQFGKPVTLSCSQTLNHNVMYWYQQKSSQAPKLLFHYYDKDFNNEADTPDNFQSRRPNTSFCFLDIRSPGLGDTAMYLCATSRGLAASTDTQYFGPGTRLTVL.

This clone was observed a few times. The limits of the CDR3 on the DNA are not certain, so only TCRdb's listed CDR3 is given. The chain couples TRBV21-1 to TRBJ2-3; the table's D gene call, TRBD2, was not cross checked with the DNA. TRBV21-1 is classified as a pseudogene. Ends included, the CDR3 has 15 residues. The CDR3 region is CASSKVGGGTDTQYF.

The CDR3 reads CASSSLGLMNTEAFF. The CDR3, as DNA: TGTGCCAGTAGTTCGCTGGGACTGATGAACACTGAAGCTTTCTTT. J is TRBJ1-1 and V is TRBV19; possible D gene TRBD1, 5 bases. Trimming removed 5 bases from V and 0 bases from J, with 13 bases in between. The germline gives CDR1 LNHDA, CDR2 SQIVND (reference sequence). The CDR3 has 15 amino acids.

The CDR3 bases are TGTGCCAGCAGTCCTTGGACACCGAGCACCGGGGAGCTGTTTTTT. It codes for CASSPWTPSTGELFF. The rearrangement links TRBV6-5 to TRBJ2-2, with D maybe TRBD1 (5 bases). Per the germline V gene, CDR1 is MNHEY and CDR2 is SVGAGI. Trimming left V 5 bases short and J 4 bases short, with 14 bases between. The CDR3 sequence is 15 residues long.

This clone was seen just once. The rearrangement uses TRBV4-1 and TRBJ1-4, with a tentative D call TRBD1 (5 bases). This CDR3 contains 15 residues. V lost 7 bases to trimming and J lost 7 bases, with 19 bases between them. In germline, CDR1 is MGHRA, CDR2 YSYEKL. CDR3 in DNA: TGCGCCAGCAAGGGATCGGGGGGGGAGATTGAAAAACTGTTTTTT. Translation: CASKGSGGEIEKLFF.

The chain links TRBV7-2 to TRBJ1-4; D may be TRBD1 (6 bases). Germline CDR1 is SGHTA and CDR2 is FQGNSA. The V end was cut by 2 bases, the J end by 4 bases, with 14 bases between. This CDR3 contains 16 residues. In nucleotides, the CDR3 is TGTGCCAGCAGCTTACCACAGGGTGGGTTTAATGAAAAACTGTTTTTT. Its translation: CASSLPQGGFNEKLFF.

The CDR3 region is CASSADSYGYTF. The DNA for the CDR3 is TGTGCCAGCAGCGCCGACAGCTATGGCTACACCTTC. V and J are TRBV9 and TRBJ1-2, with D maybe TRBD1 (5 bases). The ends were cut back, 3 bases at V and 4 bases at J, with 7 bases in the middle. CDR1 and CDR2 (germline): SGDLS, YYNGEE. The CDR3 covers 12 residues.

The chain employs TRBV5-4 and TRBJ1-1, with 7 bases that match TRBD1. The CDR3 length is 14 residues. V trimming: 6 bases; J trimming: 4 bases; junction bases outside the gene matches: 9. Germline values: CDR1 SGHNT, CDR2 YYREEE (reference sequence). CDR3 in amino acids: CASTRQGVATEAFF. The CDR3 bases are TGTGCCAGCACCCGACAGGGAGTGGCCACTGAAGCTTTCTTT.

The rearrangement links TRBV5-1 to TRBJ2-3, with 9 bases aligning to TRBD2. The CDR3 is 17 amino acids. Germline V gives CDR1 SGHRS, CDR2 YFSETQ. V shed 4 bases, J shed 0 bases, and the junction held 9 bases outside the gene matches. The CDR3 sequence is CASSRTGTSSSTDTQYF. The CDR3 DNA reads as TGCGCCAGCAGCCGAACCGGGACTAGCAGTAGCACAGATACGCAGTATTTT.

This clone was recorded only once. CDR3 sequence (DNA): TGTGCCAGTAAACCGGGACATACTAATTCACCCCTCCACTTT. Protein product: CASKPGHTNSPLHF. The chain joins TRBV6-5 to TRBJ1-6; maybe TRBD1 (6 bases). The CDR3 is 14 amino acids. Trimming took off 9 bases at V and 6 bases at J, with 15 bases between the two ends. The germline V gene encodes CDR1 MNHEY and CDR2 SVGAGI.

This clone was seen once. The rearrangement uses TRBV27 and TRBJ1-1; 8 nucleotides line up with TRBD1. Trimming at V came to 3 bases and at J to 3 bases, leaving 18 bases not matched to a gene. Per the germline V gene, CDR1 is MNHEY and CDR2 is SMNVEV (reference sequence). CDR3 size: 19 residues. The DNA of the CDR3 is TGTGCCAGCAGTTTCGCTCTCCAACTAGGACAGGGAGGTTACACTGAAGCTTTCTTT. It specifies CASSFALQLGQGGYTEAFF.

The chain couples TRBV18 to TRBJ2-5; a weak D match, TRBD2 (5 bases). Trimming removed 2 bases at V and 4 bases at J, with 17 bases between. The CDR3 spans 16 residues. Germline V gene sequence: CDR1 KGHSH, CDR2 LQKENI. CDR3 residues: CASSPMGPTGGETQYF. CDR3 nucleotide sequence: TGTGCCAGCTCACCAATGGGCCCCACTGGAGGAGAGACCCAGTACTTC.